The subject of this entry is one T cell receptor beta chain. Its antigen remains unknown. J lost 5 bases, V lost 4 bases, and 13 bases had no gene match. Germline V gives CDR1 SQVTM, CDR2 ANQGSEA. This CDR3 spans 15 amino acids. Individual cDNA molecules received unique molecular identifiers. TCRdb recomputed calls from the 5' RACE reads with MiXCR, one row per CDR3 protein. The sample includes about 90,000 distinct CDR3 sequences, about an eighth seen only once; the top ten take around 4.8%. The data derive from a study of early T cells in non-severe SARS-CoV-2 infection. As for the study in general: Bulk RNA isolated from unsorted whole blood underwent sequencing; chains were not paired. Study results and limitations: Anti-spike CD8 responses were favored by VDJdb matching, which missed private and CD4 specificities.

The genes are TRBV29-1 and TRBJ1-1, with TRBD1 matching 7 bases. The input for sequencing was whole blood, taken at baseline. This clonotype was sampled from an adult who was a healthcare worker with PCR-confirmed SARS-CoV-2 infection or an uninfected control (not recorded which). DNA for the CDR3: TGCAGCGTTGCCGTAATAGGGGGCGCGAGGACTGAAGCTTTCTTT. It codes for CSVAVIGGARTEAFF.